This TCR beta chain stems from a study of blood T cells in healthy people across ages. With a J-beta primer mix and a sample-barcoded 5' primer, a second PCR ran about 6 to 11 cycles. TCRdb fed the 5' RACE reads into MiXCR, producing one record per CDR3 protein. This sample has hundreds of thousands of distinct CDR3 sequences, with 56% found just once. This clonotype has just a few counts. CDR3 size: 13 residues. Trimming stripped 1 base from V and 4 bases from J, with 8 bases between. Germline assignment: CDR1 SGHAT and CDR2 FQNNGV. V gene TRBV11-2 combines with J gene TRBJ2-7; D is uncertain. The sequenced sample consisted of blood. This TCR was sampled from a man aged 35 to 55 in good health. The CDR3 DNA reads as TGTGCCAGCAGCTTAGGGACCGAATACGAGCAGTACTTC. It is translated as CASSLGTEYEQYF.